These T cell receptor beta chains were read from a single sample in a study of glioma-infiltrating T cells after dendritic cell vaccination. Method: immunoSEQ multiplex PCR; TCRdb's copy keeps in-frame clones and lacks some. The data show almost 90,000 clones, with roughly four fifths seen just once and approximately 6.6% held by the top ten. Sequencing used blood, obtained after dendritic cell vaccination. The receptors were sampled from a human donor with glioblastoma. Each CDR3 is given with its conserved first and last residue. D genes are given only for firm matches. Size tells how often a clone was seen (once, few, many) or the class of an expanded clone, and some rows leave it out.

TRBJ2-1 | TRBD2 | . | TRBV5-1 | CASSLGPAGENNEQFF | TGCGCCAGCAGCTTGGGTCCAGCGGGGGAAAACAATGAGCAGTTCTTC
TRBJ1-2 | . | . | TRBV10-3 | CANSDRLANYGYTF | TGTGCCAATTCTGACAGGCTAGCTAACTATGGCTACACCTTC
TRBJ2-7 | . | once | TRBV6-1 | CASSEPGFSSYEQYF | TGTGCCAGCAGTGAACCCGGTTTTTCCTCCTACGAGCAGTACTTC
TRBJ2-2 | TRBD2 | . | TRBV4-3 | CASSQGAGGDTGELFF | TGCGCCAGCAGCCAAGGGGCGGGGGGTGACACCGGGGAGCTGTTTTTT
TRBJ1-2 | . | . | TRBV5-1 | CASSASSGAARSGYTF | TGCGCCAGCAGTGCCTCTAGCGGGGCCGCTCGGAGTGGCTACACCTTC
TRBJ1-1 | . | once | TRBV11-1 | CASSKNTEAFF | TGTGCCAGCAGTAAGAACACTGAAGCTTTCTTT
TRBJ1-5 | TRBD1 | . | TRBV6-5 | CASRSGTGGIQPQHF | TGTGCCAGCAGATCCGGGACAGGGGGGATTCAGCCCCAGCATTTT
TRBJ2-5 | TRBD2 | . | TRBV2 | CASTQAGEETQYF | TGTGCCAGCACCCAAGCGGGGGAAGAGACCCAGTACTTC
TRBJ1-1 | . | . | TRBV7-9 | CASSLNFGGGTEAFF | TGTGCCAGCAGCTTAAACTTTGGCGGGGGCACTGAAGCTTTCTTT
TRBJ2-2 | TRBD2 | . | TRBV7-9 | CASSFSAGGRAGELFF | TGTGCCAGCAGCTTTTCAGCGGGGGGTCGTGCCGGGGAGCTGTTTTTT